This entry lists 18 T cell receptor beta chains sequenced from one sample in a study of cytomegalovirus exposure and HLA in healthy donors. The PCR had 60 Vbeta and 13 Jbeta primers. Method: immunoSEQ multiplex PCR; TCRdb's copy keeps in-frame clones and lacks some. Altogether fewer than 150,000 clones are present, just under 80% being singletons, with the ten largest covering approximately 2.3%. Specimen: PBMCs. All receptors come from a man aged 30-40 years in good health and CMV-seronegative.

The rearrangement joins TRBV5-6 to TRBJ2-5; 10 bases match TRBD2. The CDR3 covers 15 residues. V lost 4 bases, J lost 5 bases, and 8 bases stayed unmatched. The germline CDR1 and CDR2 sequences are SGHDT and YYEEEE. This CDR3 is CASSRAAGGIETQYF. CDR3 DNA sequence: TGTGCCAGCAGCCGGGCAGCGGGGGGGATCGAGACCCAGTACTTC.

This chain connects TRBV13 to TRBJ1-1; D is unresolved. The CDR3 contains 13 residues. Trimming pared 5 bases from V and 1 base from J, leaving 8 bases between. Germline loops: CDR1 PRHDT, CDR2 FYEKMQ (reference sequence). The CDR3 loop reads CASSRGGNTEAFF. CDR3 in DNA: TGTGCCAGCAGCCGAGGAGGGAACACTGAAGCTTTCTTT.

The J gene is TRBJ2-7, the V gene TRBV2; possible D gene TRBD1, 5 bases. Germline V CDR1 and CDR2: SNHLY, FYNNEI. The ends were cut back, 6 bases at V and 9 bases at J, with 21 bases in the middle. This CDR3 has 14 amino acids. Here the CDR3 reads CASRDVIGSTGQYF. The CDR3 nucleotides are TGTGCCAGCAGGGACGTCATAGGGTCCACAGGGCAGTACTTC.

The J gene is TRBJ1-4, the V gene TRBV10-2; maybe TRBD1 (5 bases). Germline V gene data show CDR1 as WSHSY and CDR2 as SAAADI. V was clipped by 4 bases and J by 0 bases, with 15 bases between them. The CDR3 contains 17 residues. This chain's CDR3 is CASSGTGTYTTNEKLFF. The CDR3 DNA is TGCGCCAGCAGTGGGACCGGGACTTATACAACTAATGAAAAACTGTTTTTT.

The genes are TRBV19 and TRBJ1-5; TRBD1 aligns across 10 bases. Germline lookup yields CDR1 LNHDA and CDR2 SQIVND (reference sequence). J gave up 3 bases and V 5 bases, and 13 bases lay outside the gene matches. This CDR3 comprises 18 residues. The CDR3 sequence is CASSPGQGRGIDNQPQHF. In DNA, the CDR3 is TGTGCCAGTAGTCCGGGACAGGGGAGGGGGATTGACAATCAGCCCCAGCATTTT.

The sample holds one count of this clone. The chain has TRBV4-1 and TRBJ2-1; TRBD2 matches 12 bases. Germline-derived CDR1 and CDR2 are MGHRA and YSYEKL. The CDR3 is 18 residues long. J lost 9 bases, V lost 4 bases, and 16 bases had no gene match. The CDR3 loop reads CASSLPVLAGGRGTEQFF. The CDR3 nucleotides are TGCGCCAGCAGCCTCCCGGTACTAGCGGGGGGCCGCGGGACTGAGCAGTTCTTC.

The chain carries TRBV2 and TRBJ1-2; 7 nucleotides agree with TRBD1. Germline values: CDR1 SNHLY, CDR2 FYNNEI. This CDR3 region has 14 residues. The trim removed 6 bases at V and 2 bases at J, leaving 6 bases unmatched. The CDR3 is CASRRTGTNYGYTF. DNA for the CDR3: TGTGCCAGCAGAAGGACAGGAACGAACTATGGCTACACCTTC.

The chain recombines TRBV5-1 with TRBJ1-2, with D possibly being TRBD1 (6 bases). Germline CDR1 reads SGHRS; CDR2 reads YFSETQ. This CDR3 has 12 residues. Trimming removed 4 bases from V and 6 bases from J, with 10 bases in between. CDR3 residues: CASSQRQDGYTF. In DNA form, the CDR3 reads TGCGCCAGCAGCCAGAGACAGGATGGCTACACCTTC.

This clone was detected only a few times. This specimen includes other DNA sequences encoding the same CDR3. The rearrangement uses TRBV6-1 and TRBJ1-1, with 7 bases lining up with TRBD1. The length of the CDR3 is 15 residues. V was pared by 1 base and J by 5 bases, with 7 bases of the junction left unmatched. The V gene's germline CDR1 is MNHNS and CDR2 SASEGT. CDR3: CASSEEKGRGTEAFF. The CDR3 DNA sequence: TGTGCCAGCAGTGAAGAGAAGGGCAGGGGGACTGAAGCTTTCTTT.

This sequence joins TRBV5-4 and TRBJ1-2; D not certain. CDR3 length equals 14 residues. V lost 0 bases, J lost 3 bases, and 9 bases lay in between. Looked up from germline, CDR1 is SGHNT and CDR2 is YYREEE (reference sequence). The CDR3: CASSLAEEYYGYTF. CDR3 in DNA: TGTGCCAGCAGCTTGGCCGAGGAATACTATGGCTACACCTTC.

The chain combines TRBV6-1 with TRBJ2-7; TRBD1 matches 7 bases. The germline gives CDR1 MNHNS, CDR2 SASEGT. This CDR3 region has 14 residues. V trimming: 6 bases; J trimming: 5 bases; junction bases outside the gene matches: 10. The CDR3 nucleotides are TGTGCCAGCAGGGGAACGACAGGGTCGGACGAGCAGTACTTC. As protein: CASRGTTGSDEQYF.

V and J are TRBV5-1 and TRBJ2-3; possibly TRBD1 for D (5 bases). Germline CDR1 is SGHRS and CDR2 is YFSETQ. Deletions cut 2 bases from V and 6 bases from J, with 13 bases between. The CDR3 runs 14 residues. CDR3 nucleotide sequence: TGCGCCAGCAGCTTCAACTGGGGCAGGGATACGCAGTATTTT. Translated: CASSFNWGRDTQYF.

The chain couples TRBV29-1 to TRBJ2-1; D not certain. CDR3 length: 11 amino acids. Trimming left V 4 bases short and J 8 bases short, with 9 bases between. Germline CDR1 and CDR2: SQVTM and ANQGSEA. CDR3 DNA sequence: TGCAGCGTTGGGCCTGGTCATGAGCAGTTCTTC. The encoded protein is CSVGPGHEQFF.

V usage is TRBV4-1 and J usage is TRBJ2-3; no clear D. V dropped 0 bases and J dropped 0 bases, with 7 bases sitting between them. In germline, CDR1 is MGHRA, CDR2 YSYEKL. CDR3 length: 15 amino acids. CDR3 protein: CASSQEQVSTDTQYF. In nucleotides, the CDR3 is TGCGCCAGCAGCCAAGAGCAGGTTAGCACAGATACGCAGTATTTT.

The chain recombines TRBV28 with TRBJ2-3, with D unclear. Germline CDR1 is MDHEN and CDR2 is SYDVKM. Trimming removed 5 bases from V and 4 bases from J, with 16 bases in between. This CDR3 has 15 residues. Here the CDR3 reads CASSRVAFPADTQYF. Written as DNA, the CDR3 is TGTGCCAGCAGTCGGGTGGCATTCCCCGCAGATACGCAGTATTTT.

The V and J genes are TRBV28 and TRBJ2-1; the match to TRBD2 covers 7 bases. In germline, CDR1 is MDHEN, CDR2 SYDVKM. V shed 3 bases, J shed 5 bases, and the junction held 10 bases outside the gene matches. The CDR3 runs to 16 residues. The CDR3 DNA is TGTGCCAGCAGTTTTCAGGGTCTAGCGGACGACAATGAGCAGTTCTTC. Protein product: CASSFQGLADDNEQFF.

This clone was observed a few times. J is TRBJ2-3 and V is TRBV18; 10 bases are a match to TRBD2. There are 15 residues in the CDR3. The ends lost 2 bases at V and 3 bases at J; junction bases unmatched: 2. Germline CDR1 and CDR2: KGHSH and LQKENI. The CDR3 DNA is TGTGCCAGCTCACCAACTAGCGGGGTAACAGATACGCAGTATTTT. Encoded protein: CASSPTSGVTDTQYF.

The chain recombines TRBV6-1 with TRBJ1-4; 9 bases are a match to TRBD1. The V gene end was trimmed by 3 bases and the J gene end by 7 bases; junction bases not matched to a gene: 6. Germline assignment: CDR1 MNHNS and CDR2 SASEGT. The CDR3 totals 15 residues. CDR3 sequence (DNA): TGTGCCAGCAGTGAGGGGACAGGGCTGGCTGAAAAACTGTTTTTT. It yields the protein CASSEGTGLAEKLFF.